Detailed here is one T cell receptor beta chain. The sample is drawn from a study of control samples from healthy donors and cancer patients. The CDR3 consists of 18 residues. With 0 bases removed from V and 4 bases from J, the gap between germline ends came to 21 bases. The V gene's germline CDR1 is KGHSH and CDR2 LQKENI. Using immunoSEQ multiplex PCR, the repertoire was profiled, and TCRdb retains in-frame clones only, with some absent. The sample has 95,000 to 100,000 clones, around 89% seen once. The genes are TRBV18 and TRBJ2-5; the D gene is possibly TRBD2 (6 bases). The sequencing input was blood. This clonotype originated in a young man in good health. CDR3 nucleotide sequence: TGTGCCAGCTCACCACCGGTATTCAGGGCCCGGGAGCGAGAGACCCAGTACTTC. This encodes CASSPPVFRARERETQYF.